This T cell receptor (beta chain) derives from a study of T cells in Graves' hyperthyroidism and ophthalmopathy. Study context: Blood was drawn when the patient was first diagnosed and still untreated.

V gave up 8 bases and J gave up 3 bases; unmatched junction bases: 6. CDR3 length: 13 residues. Germline V CDR1 and CDR2: MNHNS, SASEGT. It was RNA transcripts that yielded the amplified TCR beta CDR3 regions. Researchers ran a first-round RT-PCR on the TCR CDR3 using the HTBI primer set. TCRdb recomputed calls from the multiplex PCR reads with MiXCR, one row per CDR3 protein. Seen here are under 800,000 distinct CDR3 sequences, less than 15% observed once, and the top ten hold roughly 10%. It was considered stable Graves' hyperthyroidism when ophthalmopathy did not progress within 18 months. Patients were excluded for uncontrolled infection, other autoimmune disease, pregnancy or lactation. This clonotype occurred many times. The antigen is undetermined. Study-level points and caveats: Most clonotypes that expanded in the thyroid above 0.001 also showed up in blood.

The sequencing sample was made of blood. This clonotype was obtained from a woman younger than 35 with Graves' hyperthyroidism. The rearrangement links TRBV6-1 to TRBJ2-5; 7 positions agree with TRBD1. DNA for the CDR3: TGTGCCAGCGCCTGGGACAGAGAAGAGACCCAGTACTTC. It is translated as CASAWDREETQYF.